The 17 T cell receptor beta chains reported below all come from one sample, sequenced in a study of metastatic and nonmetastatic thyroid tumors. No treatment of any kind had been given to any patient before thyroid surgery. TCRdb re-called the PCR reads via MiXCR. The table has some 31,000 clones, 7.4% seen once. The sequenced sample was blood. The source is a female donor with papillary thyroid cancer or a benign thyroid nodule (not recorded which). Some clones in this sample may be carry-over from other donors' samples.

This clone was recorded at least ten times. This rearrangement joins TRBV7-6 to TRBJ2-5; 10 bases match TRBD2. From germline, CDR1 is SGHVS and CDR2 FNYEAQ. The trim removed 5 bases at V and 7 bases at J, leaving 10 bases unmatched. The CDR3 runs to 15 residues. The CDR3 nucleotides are TGTGCCAGCAGCCCGGGGGCTAGCGGGAGTAGGACCCAGTACTTC. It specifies CASSPGASGSRTQYF. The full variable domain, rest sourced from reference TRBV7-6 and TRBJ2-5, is GAGVSQSPRYKVTKRGQDVALRCDPISGHVSLYWYRQALGQGPEFLTYFNYEAQQDKSGLPNDRFSAERPEGSISTLTIQRTEQRDSAMYRCASSPGASGSRTQYFGPGTRLLVL.

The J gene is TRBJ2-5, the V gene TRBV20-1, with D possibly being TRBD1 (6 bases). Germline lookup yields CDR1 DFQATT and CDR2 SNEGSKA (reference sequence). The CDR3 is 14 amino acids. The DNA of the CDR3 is TGCACCCTTGGGCGACAGGTCGCGTCGGAGACCCAGTACTTC. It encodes CTLGRQVASETQYF.

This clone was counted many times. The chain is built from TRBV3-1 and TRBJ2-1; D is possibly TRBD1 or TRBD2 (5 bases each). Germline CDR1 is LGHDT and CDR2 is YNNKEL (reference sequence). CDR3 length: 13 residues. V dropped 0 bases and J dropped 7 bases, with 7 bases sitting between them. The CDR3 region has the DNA TGTGCCAGCAGCCAAGAGAGGGGAAATGAGCAGTTCTTC. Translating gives CASSQERGNEQFF.

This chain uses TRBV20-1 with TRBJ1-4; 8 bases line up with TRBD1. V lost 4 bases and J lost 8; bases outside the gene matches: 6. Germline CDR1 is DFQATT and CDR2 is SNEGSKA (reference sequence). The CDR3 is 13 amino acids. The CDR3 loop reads CSATGQGREKLFF. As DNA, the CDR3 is TGCAGTGCTACCGGACAGGGTCGGGAAAAACTGTTTTTT.

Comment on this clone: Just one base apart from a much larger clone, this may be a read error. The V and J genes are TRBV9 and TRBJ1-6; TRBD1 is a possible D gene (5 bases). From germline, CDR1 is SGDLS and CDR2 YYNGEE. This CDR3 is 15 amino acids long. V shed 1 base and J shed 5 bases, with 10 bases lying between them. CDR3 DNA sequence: TGTGCCAGCAGCGTATGGGGCTGGGATAATTCACCCCTCCACTTT. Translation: CASSVWGWDNSPLHF.

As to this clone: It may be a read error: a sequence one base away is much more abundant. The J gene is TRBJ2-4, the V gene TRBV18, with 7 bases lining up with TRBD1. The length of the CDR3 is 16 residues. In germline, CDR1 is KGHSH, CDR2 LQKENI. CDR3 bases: TGTGCCAACTCAATCAGACAGGGCCTAGCCAAAAACATTCAGTACTTC. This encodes CANSIRQGLAKNIQYF. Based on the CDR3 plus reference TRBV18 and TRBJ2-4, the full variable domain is NAGVMQNPRHLVRRRGQEARLRCSPMKGHSHVYWYRQLPEEGLKFMVYLQKENIIDESGMPKERFSAEFPKEGPSILRIQQVVRGDSAAYFCANSIRQGLAKNIQYFGAGTRLSVL.

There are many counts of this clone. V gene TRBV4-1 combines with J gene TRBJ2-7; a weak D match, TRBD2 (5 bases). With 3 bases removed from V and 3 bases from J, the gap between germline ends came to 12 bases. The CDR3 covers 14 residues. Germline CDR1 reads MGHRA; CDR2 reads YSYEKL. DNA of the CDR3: TGCGCCAGCAGCCATGGACTCCATAGCTACGAGCAGTACTTC. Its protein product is CASSHGLHSYEQYF.

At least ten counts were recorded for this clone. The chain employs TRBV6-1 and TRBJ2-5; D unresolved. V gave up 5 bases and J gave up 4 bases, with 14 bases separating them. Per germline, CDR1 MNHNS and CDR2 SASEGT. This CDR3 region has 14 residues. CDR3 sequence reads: CASSPPPGGETQYF. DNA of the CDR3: TGTGCCAGCAGTCCCCCCCCAGGTGGAGAGACCCAGTACTTC.

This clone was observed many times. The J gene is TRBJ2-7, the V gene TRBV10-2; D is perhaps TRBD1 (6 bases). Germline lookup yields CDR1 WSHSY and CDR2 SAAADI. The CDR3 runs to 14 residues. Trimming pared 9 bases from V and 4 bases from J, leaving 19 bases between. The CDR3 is CASLRTATTYEQYF. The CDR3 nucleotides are TGCGCCAGTCTTAGGACAGCCACCACTTACGAGCAGTACTTC.

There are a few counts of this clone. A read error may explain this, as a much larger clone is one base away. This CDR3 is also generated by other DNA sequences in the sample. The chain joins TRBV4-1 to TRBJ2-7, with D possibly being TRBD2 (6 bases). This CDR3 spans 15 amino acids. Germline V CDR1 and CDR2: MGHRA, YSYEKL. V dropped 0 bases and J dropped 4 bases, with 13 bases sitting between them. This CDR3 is CASSQERGGVYEQYF. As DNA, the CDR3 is TGCGCCAGCAGCCAAGAGCGGGGTGGTGTTTACGAGCAGTACTTC.

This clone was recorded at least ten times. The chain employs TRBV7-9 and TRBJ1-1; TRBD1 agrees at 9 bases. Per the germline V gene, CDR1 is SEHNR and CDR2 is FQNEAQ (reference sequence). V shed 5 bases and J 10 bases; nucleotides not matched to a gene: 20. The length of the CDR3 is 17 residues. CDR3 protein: CASSRELGTGSGLGAFF. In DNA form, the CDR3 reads TGTGCCAGCAGCCGTGAGCTCGGGACAGGGTCTGGGCTAGGAGCTTTCTTT.

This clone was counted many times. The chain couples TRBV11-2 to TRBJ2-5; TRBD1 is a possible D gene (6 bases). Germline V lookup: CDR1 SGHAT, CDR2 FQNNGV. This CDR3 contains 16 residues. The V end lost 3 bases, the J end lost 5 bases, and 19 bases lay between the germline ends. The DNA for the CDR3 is TGTGCCAGCAGCTTCAGTGGGACAAACTCGGGGGAGACCCAGTACTTC. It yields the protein CASSFSGTNSGETQYF.

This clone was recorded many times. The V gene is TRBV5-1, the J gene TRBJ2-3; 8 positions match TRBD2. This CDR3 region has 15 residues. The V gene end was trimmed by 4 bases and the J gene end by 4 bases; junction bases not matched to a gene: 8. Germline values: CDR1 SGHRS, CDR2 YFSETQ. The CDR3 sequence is CASSAGTSGSDTQYF. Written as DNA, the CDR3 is TGCGCCAGCAGCGCCGGGACTAGTGGATCAGATACGCAGTATTTT.

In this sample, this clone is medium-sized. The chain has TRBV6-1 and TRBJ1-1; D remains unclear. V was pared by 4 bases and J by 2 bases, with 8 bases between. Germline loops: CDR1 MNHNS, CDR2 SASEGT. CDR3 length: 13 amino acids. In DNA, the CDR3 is TGTGCCAGCAGTGTCTCAAGCAACACTGAAGCTTTCTTT. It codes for CASSVSSNTEAFF.

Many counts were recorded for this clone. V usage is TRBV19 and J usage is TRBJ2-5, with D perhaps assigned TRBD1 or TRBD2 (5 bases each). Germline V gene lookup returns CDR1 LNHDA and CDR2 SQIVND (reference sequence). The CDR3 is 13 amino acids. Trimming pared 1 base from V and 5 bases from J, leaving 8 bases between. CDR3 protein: CASSIGGEETQYF. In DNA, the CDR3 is TGTGCCAGTAGTATAGGAGGGGAGGAGACCCAGTACTTC.

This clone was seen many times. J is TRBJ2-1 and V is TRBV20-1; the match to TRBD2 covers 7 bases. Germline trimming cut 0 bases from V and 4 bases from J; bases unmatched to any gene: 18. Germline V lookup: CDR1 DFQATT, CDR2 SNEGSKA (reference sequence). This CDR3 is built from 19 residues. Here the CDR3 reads CSAREVGSVPRGEYNEQFF. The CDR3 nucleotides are TGCAGTGCTAGAGAAGTGGGGTCAGTTCCACGGGGGGAATACAATGAGCAGTTCTTC.

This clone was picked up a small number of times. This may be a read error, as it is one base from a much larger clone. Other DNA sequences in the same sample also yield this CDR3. The CDR3 protein is CASSSVAGLGEQYF. DNA of the CDR3: TGCGCCAGCAGTTCAGTAGCGGGTCTAGGCGAGCAGTACTTC. This chain links TRBV12-3 or TRBV12-4 with TRBJ2-7, with 7 bases identical to TRBD2. The CDR3 contains 14 residues.